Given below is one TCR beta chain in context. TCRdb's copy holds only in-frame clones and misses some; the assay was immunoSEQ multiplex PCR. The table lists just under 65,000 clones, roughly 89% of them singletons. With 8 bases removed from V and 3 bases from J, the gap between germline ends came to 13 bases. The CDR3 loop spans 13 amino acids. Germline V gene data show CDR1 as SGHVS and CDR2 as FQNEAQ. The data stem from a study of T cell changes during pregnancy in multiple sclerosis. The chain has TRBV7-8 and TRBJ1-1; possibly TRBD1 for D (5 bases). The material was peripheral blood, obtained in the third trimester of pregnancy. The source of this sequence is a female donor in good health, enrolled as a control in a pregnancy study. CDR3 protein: CASSGILDTEAFF. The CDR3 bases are TGTGCCAGCTCAGGGATTTTGGACACTGAAGCTTTCTTT.